These 2 T cell receptor beta chains were all obtained from the same sample, sequenced in a study of T cells after yellow fever vaccination. Each CDR3 protein is one row after TCRdb ran MiXCR on the 5' RACE reads. The table shows about 340,000 distinct CDR3 sequences, with about 4% occurring only once. The material was PBMCs, obtained 5 days after the yellow fever booster vaccination. The origin of the receptors is a man aged 18 to 30 who received the YFV17D yellow fever vaccine.

This clonotype has more than one count but fewer than ten. This chain's CDR3 is CASSLGQGAVETQYF. The CDR3 region has the DNA TGCGCCAGCAGCTTAGGACAGGGGGCGGTGGAGACCCAGTACTTC. The chain is built from TRBV5-1 and TRBJ2-5, with 11 bases fitting TRBD1. V was clipped by 2 bases and J by 5 bases; unmatched bases: 5. Germline loops: CDR1 SGHRS, CDR2 YFSETQ. The CDR3 sequence is 15 residues long. Full variable domain (outside the CDR3, taken from reference TRBV5-1 and TRBJ2-5): KAGVTQTPRYLIKTRGQQVTLSCSPISGHRSVSWYQQTPGQGLQFLFEYFSETQRNKGNFPGRFSGRQFSNSRSEMNVSTLELGDSALYLCASSLGQGAVETQYFGPGTRLLVL.

The J gene is TRBJ1-2, the V gene TRBV7-9; D ambiguous. There are 14 residues in the CDR3. The germline gives CDR1 SEHNR, CDR2 FQNEAQ (reference sequence). Between the trimmed V and J ends, which lost 5 bases and 8 bases, there was a span of 18 bases. CDR3 in DNA: TGTGCCAGCAGCCTTGTTAACAGACCCAGGGGCTACACCTTC. Encoded protein: CASSLVNRPRGYTF.